These 9 T cell receptor beta chains were all obtained from the same sample, sequenced in a study of CD8+ T cells in alopecia areata. RNA was isolated and reverse transcribed to cDNA, the sequencing template. Only in-frame clones appear in the TCRdb table, and some are missing; sequencing was by immunoSEQ multiplex PCR. The sample records 200,000 to 250,000 clones, roughly two fifths being singletons. Sample treatment: oral pan-JAK inhibitor, 5-10 mg twice daily. The specimen comprised CD4+ T cells sorted from blood, sampled between weeks 30 and 35, from a patient treated with tofacitinib. The receptors were sampled from a human donor with alopecia areata.

This chain joins TRBV29-1 and TRBJ1-1, with D unclear. The CDR3 loop spans 13 amino acids. Germline CDR1 is SQVTM and CDR2 is ANQGSEA. V dropped 4 bases and J dropped 0 bases, with 9 bases sitting between them. This CDR3 reads CSVGYGLNTEAFF. CDR3 coding DNA: TGCAGCGTTGGTTACGGACTGAACACTGAAGCTTTCTTT.

This chain connects TRBV30 to TRBJ1-1; a weak D match, TRBD1 (6 bases). This CDR3 has 14 residues. From germline, CDR1 is GTSNPN and CDR2 SVGIG (reference sequence). The germline V and J ends were trimmed by 1 base and 5 bases, with 14 bases remaining between them. CDR3 bases: TGTGCCTGGAGTGCAGGGACATCATTTACTGAAGCTTTCTTT. Its protein is CAWSAGTSFTEAFF. The variable domain in full, with the rest retrieved from reference TRBV30 and TRBJ1-1, is SQTIHQWPATLVQPVGSPLSLECTVEGTSNPNLYWYRQAAGRGLQLLFYSVGIGQISSEVPQNLSASRPQDRQFILSSKKLLLSDSGFYLCAWSAGTSFTEAFFGQGTRLTVV.

The chain is built from TRBV30 and TRBJ2-7; TRBD2 agrees at 8 bases. V dropped 3 bases and J dropped 5; count of bases not matched to a gene: 12. Germline assignment: CDR1 GTSNPN and CDR2 SVGIG (reference sequence). The CDR3 sequence is 15 residues long. The CDR3 is CAWRPPTGLVNEQYF. The CDR3, as DNA: TGTGCCTGGAGACCCCCTACGGGACTAGTAAACGAGCAGTACTTC.

This rearrangement joins TRBV23-1 to TRBJ2-7; 11 positions agree with TRBD2. TRBV23-1 is known as an ORF, though its function is uncertain. The CDR3 length is 14 residues. V trimming: 4 bases; J trimming: 6 bases; junction bases outside the gene matches: 5. CDR3 bases: TGCGCCAGCAGTCCGACTAGCGGGAAGGGCGAGCAGTACTTC. It encodes CASSPTSGKGEQYF.

The sample holds a few counts of this clone. The V and J genes are TRBV4-2 and TRBJ2-3; weak D call: TRBD1 (6 bases). The CDR3 has 15 residues. Germline lookup yields CDR1 LGHNA and CDR2 YNFKEQ. Trimming removed 1 base at V and 2 bases at J, with 10 bases between. CDR3 sequence: CASSQGDITTDTQYF. The CDR3 coding sequence is TGTGCCAGCAGCCAAGGGGACATCACCACAGATACGCAGTATTTT.

The genes are TRBV2 and TRBJ2-7; D is tentatively TRBD1 or TRBD2 (7 bases each). This CDR3 contains 13 residues. The V gene lost 4 bases and the J gene lost 11 bases, with 18 bases spanning the gap. Germline assignment: CDR1 SNHLY and CDR2 FYNNEI. The CDR3 reads CASSGQGRGVKYF. In DNA, the CDR3 is TGTGCCAGCAGTGGACAGGGTCGGGGGGTGAAGTACTTC.

The chain recombines TRBV23-1 with TRBJ2-7; 8 nucleotides align to TRBD2. TRBV23-1 qualifies as an ORF whose function is uncertain. V was clipped by 4 bases and J by 5 bases; unmatched bases: 10. This CDR3 spans 15 amino acids. The CDR3 sequence: CASSPRGAGRNEQYF. The CDR3 region has the DNA TGCGCCAGCAGTCCGCGGGGGGCAGGGAGGAACGAGCAGTACTTC.

This clone has only a few counts. The chain links TRBV27 to TRBJ2-5; maybe TRBD2 (5 bases). The V end was cut by 5 bases, the J end by 3 bases, with 7 bases between. The CDR3 is 12 amino acids. Looked up from germline, CDR1 is MNHEY and CDR2 is SMNVEV (reference sequence). The CDR3 sequence is CASSGLEETQYF. CDR3 bases: TGTGCCAGCAGTGGACTTGAAGAGACCCAGTACTTC.

This rearrangement joins TRBV6-5 to TRBJ2-1; 8 positions agree with TRBD2. J was trimmed by 4 bases and V by 6 bases; bases with no gene match: 2. The CDR3 totals 13 residues. CDR1 and CDR2 from the germline V gene are MNHEY and SVGAGI. CDR3 sequence (DNA): TGTGCCAGCAGGCGGGGGGAGTACAATGAGCAGTTCTTC. Its protein product is CASRRGEYNEQFF.